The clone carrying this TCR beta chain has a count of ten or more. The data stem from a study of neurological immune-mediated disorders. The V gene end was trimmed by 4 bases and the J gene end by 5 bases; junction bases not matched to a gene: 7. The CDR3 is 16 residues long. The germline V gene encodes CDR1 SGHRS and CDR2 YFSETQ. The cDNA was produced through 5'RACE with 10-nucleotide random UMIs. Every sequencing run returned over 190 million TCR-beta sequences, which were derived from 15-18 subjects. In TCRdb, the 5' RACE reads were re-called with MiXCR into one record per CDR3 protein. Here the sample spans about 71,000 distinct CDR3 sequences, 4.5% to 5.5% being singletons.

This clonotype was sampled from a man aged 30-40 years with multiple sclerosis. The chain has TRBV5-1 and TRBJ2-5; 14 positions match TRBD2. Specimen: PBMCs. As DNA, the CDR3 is TGCGCCAGCAGCCCCGGGACTAGCGGGGGCTGGGAGACCCAGTACTTC. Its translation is CASSPGTSGGWETQYF.